This TCR beta chain was sequenced for a study of CD8+CD57+ T cells in acquired aplastic anemia. Across the whole study: Yields of DNA that came from sorted CD4+ and CD8+ cells averaged roughly 3.2 ug. Overall study findings and caveats: Overlap between patients and controls comprised 25 to 35 CD8+ CDR3 sequences. Between patients and controls, CD8+ Simpson's diversity did not vary significantly.

Individuals selected for sequencing had exhibited CD8+CD57+ cell expansion on flow cytometry. In all patients, the disease was severe acquired aplastic anemia. Profiles of TCR beta VDJ and CDR3 were generated from a genomic DNA template. TCRdb redid the calling of the reads with MiXCR, one entry per CDR3 protein. Of approximately 180,000 distinct CDR3 sequences in the sample, less than 65% are singletons; the top ten hold 42%. Regarding this clonotype: Its antigen is not identified.

The CDR3 is made up of 12 amino acids. CDR1 is SGHTA, CDR2 FQGNSA, per germline. Between the trimmed V and J ends, which lost 3 bases and 11 bases, there was a span of 13 bases. The specimen sequenced was sorted CD4+, CD8+, or CD8+CD57+ T cells (not recorded which) from PBMCs. This receptor was identified in a human donor with aplastic anemia. This rearrangement joins TRBV7-2 to TRBJ1-1, with a weak D call TRBD1 (6 bases). CDR3 DNA sequence: TGTGCCAGCAGCTTTGTGGGGGCAACGGCTTTCTTT. It encodes CASSFVGATAFF.